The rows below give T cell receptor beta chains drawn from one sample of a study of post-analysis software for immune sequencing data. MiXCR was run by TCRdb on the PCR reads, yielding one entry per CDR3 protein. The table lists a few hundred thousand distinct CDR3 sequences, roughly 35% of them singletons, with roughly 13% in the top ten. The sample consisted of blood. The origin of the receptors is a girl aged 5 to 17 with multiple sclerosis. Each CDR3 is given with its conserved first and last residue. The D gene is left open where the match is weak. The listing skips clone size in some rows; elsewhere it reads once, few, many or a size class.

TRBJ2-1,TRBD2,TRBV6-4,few,CASSEELAGASSYNEQFF,TGTGCCAGCAGTGAGGAACTAGCGGGAGCTTCCTCCTACAATGAGCAGTTCTTC
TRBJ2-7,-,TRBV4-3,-,CASSSGPGSYEQYF,TGCGCCAGCAGCTCCGGACCCGGGTCCTACGAGCAGTACTTC
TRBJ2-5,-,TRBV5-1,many,CASSRDIQETQYF,TGCGCCAGCAGCCGGGACATCCAAGAGACCCAGTACTTC
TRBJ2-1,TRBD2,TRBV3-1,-,CASSQARTSGHEQFF,TGTGCCAGCAGCCAGGCCAGGACTAGCGGTCATGAGCAGTTCTTC
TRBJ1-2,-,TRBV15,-,CATSSSPQTSGYTF,TGTGCCACCAGCAGTTCCCCTCAAACAAGTGGCTACACCTTC
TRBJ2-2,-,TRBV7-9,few,CASRPPLRKGNTGELFF,TGTGCCAGCAGACCACCTCTGAGGAAGGGAAACACCGGGGAGCTGTTTTTT
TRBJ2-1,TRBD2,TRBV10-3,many,CAISPGLATYNEQFF,TGTGCCATCAGTCCGGGACTAGCCACCTACAATGAGCAGTTCTTC
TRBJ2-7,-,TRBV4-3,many,CASSQDRTSLSYEQYF,TGCGCCAGCAGCCAAGATCGAACTAGCCTCTCCTACGAGCAGTACTTC
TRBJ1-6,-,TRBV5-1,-,CASSLETESSPLHF,TGCGCCAGCAGCTTGGAAACAGAAAGTTCACCCCTCCACTTT
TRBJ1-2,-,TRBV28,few,CASSSNPRGQATF,TGTGCCAGCAGTTCCAACCCCCGGGGGCAGGCCACCTTC
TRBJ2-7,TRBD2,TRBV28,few,CASSSWGGESYEQYF,TGTGCCAGCAGTTCGTGGGGGGGAGAGTCCTACGAGCAGTACTTC
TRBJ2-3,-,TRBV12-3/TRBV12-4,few,CASSAGFQGTDTQYF,TGTGCCAGCAGTGCGGGGTTTCAGGGGACAGATACGCAGTATTTT
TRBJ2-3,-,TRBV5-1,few,CASSFGQFPGADTQYF,TGCGCCAGCAGCTTCGGGCAGTTCCCAGGGGCAGATACGCAGTATTTT
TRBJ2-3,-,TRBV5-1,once,CASSLEGSGGDTQYF,TGCGCCAGCAGCTTGGAAGGGTCCGGTGGGGATACGCAGTATTTT
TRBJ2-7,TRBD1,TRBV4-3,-,CASSQGPGQGAGEQYF,TGCGCCAGCAGCCAAGGTCCGGGACAGGGGGCAGGGGAGCAGTACTTC
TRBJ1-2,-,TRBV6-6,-,CASSSRDTVWYGYTF,TGTGCCAGCAGTTCCCGGGACACTGTTTGGTATGGCTACACCTTC
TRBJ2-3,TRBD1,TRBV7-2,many,CASSLRGLDTQYF,TGTGCCAGCAGCTTAAGGGGGCTGGATACGCAGTATTTT
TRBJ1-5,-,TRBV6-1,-,CASRSQQGNQPQHF,TGTGCCAGCAGGAGTCAACAGGGCAATCAGCCCCAGCATTTT